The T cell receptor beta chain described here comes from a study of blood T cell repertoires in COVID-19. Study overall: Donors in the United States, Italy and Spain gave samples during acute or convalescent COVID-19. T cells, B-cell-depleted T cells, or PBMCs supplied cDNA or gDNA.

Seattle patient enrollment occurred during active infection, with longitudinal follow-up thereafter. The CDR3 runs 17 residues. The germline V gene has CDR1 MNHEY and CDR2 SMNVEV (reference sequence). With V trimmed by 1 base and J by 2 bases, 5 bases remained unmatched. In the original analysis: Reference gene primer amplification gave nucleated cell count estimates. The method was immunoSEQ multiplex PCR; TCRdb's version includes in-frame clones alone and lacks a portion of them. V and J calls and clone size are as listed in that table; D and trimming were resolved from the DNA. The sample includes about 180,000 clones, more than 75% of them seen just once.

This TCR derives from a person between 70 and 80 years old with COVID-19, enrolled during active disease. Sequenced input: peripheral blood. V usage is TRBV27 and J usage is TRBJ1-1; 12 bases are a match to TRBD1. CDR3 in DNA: TGTGCCAGCAGTTTATGGGGACAGGGGGCGCGTAACACTGAAGCTTTCTTT. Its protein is CASSLWGQGARNTEAFF.